The 29 T cell receptor beta chains in this list originate from one sample, sequenced in a study of T cell changes during pregnancy in multiple sclerosis. The data were produced by immunoSEQ multiplex PCR, yet TCRdb's version contains in-frame clones alone and is incomplete. The sample contains some 46,000 clones, around 92% of which appear only once. Sequencing used peripheral blood. These TCRs come from a female donor with multiple sclerosis, enrolled in a pregnancy study.

V is TRBV5-4 and J is TRBJ2-7; no reliable D call. V lost 4 bases and J 0 bases, leaving 8 bases between the germline ends. Germline V gives CDR1 SGHNT, CDR2 YYREEE (reference sequence). The CDR3 length is 13 residues. DNA of the CDR3: TGTGCCAGCAGCGATTCGCCCTCCTACGAGCAGTACTTC. This sequence encodes CASSDSPSYEQYF.

The gene calls are TRBV6-4 and TRBJ2-6, with D maybe TRBD1 (6 bases). V shed 4 bases and J shed 2 bases, with 9 bases lying between them. The CDR3 is made up of 15 amino acids. Germline-derived CDR1 and CDR2 are MRHNA and SNTAGT. CDR3 nucleotides: TGTGCCAGCAGTGGAGAGGGGGCTGGGGCCAACGTCCTGACTTTC. This codes for CASSGEGAGANVLTF.

The chain is built from TRBV27 and TRBJ2-1, with TRBD2 matching over 8 bases. V lost 5 bases and J lost 7; bases outside the gene matches: 10. Germline V gene data show CDR1 as MNHEY and CDR2 as SMNVEV (reference sequence). The CDR3 loop spans 15 amino acids. The DNA of the CDR3 is TGTGCCAGCAGTAATCCGGGAGGGCCGCAAAATGAGCAGTTCTTC. Protein product: CASSNPGGPQNEQFF.

The chain is built from TRBV28 and TRBJ2-2; D assignment may be TRBD1 or TRBD2 (6 bases each). Per the germline V gene, CDR1 is MDHEN and CDR2 is SYDVKM. The CDR3 is 15 residues long. V was clipped by 3 bases and J by 6 bases, with 14 bases between them. CDR3 DNA sequence: TGTGCCAGCAGTTTTGACGGGGGCGGTTCCGGGGAGCTGTTTTTT. Protein sequence: CASSFDGGGSGELFF.

The chain uses TRBV19 and TRBJ2-3; D may match TRBD1 or TRBD2 (5 bases each). The V and J ends lost 5 bases and 0 bases respectively, with 9 bases between them. CDR1 and CDR2 (germline): LNHDA, SQIVND (reference sequence). The CDR3 spans 14 residues. The DNA for the CDR3 is TGTGCCAGTAGTCCGGGACCTAGCACAGATACGCAGTATTTT. It yields the protein CASSPGPSTDTQYF.

The chain is built from TRBV4-2 and TRBJ2-5; 7 bases map to TRBD2. The CDR3 contains 16 residues. J gave up 2 bases and V 1 base, and 7 bases lay outside the gene matches. Germline V gene lookup returns CDR1 LGHNA and CDR2 YNFKEQ. The CDR3 loop reads CASSQVKGGFQETQYF. Here the CDR3 DNA reads TGTGCCAGCAGCCAAGTGAAGGGAGGGTTTCAAGAGACCCAGTACTTC.

V and J are TRBV15 and TRBJ2-7; 9 bases map to TRBD1. Germline CDR1 LNHNV, CDR2 YYDKDF (reference sequence). The CDR3 is made up of 15 amino acids. Trimming removed 1 base from V and 2 bases from J; junction bases left unmatched: 3. The CDR3 nucleotides read TGTGCCACCAGCAGAGTCGACAGGGGGGCCTACGAGCAGTACTTC. It translates to CATSRVDRGAYEQYF.

The genes are TRBV28 and TRBJ2-6, with D possibly TRBD1 on 6 matching bases. Germline lookup yields CDR1 MDHEN and CDR2 SYDVKM. The CDR3 is 16 amino acids. Trimming cost V 6 bases and J 4 bases, with 16 bases left between them. CDR3 sequence (DNA): TGTGCCAGCAGGCTAACCCAGGGGTTAGGGGCCAACGTCCTGACTTTC. This gives the protein CASRLTQGLGANVLTF.

This chain connects TRBV30 to TRBJ2-1; TRBD2 is a possible D gene (5 bases). The CDR3 spans 15 residues. From germline, CDR1 is GTSNPN and CDR2 SVGIG (reference sequence). Trimming left V 0 bases short and J 5 bases short, with 14 bases between. CDR3 region: CAWSVRGSIHNEQFF. CDR3 nucleotides: TGTGCCTGGAGTGTACGAGGGAGTATCCACAATGAGCAGTTCTTC.

V and J are TRBV11-1 and TRBJ2-3; the match to TRBD2 covers 13 bases. Germline loops: CDR1 SGHAT, CDR2 FQDESV (reference sequence). V was clipped by 3 bases and J by 4 bases; unmatched bases: 4. This CDR3 is 16 amino acids long. The CDR3 loop is CASSFRTSGSADTQYF. CDR3 nucleotide sequence: TGTGCCAGCAGCTTTAGGACTAGCGGGAGCGCAGATACGCAGTATTTT.

CDR3 residues: CASSLVAKNIQETQYF. The CDR3 bases are TGCGCCAGCAGCTTAGTAGCGAAGAATATACAAGAGACCCAGTACTTC. V and J are TRBV5-1 and TRBJ2-5, with D perhaps matching TRBD2 (5 bases). This CDR3 spans 16 amino acids. Trimming took 2 bases from V and 2 from J, leaving 16 bases between them. The germline CDR1 and CDR2 sequences are SGHRS and YFSETQ.

The chain employs TRBV28 and TRBJ1-1; D may be TRBD1 (5 bases). The CDR3 covers 14 residues. V shed 4 bases and J shed 0 bases, with 9 bases lying between them. The germline gives CDR1 MDHEN, CDR2 SYDVKM. The CDR3 DNA reads TGTGCCAGCAGTTCCCCGGGACTGAACACTGAAGCTTTCTTT. Its translation: CASSSPGLNTEAFF.

V gene TRBV28 combines with J gene TRBJ1-1, with TRBD1 matching over 7 bases. Germline assignment: CDR1 MDHEN and CDR2 SYDVKM. The CDR3 totals 14 residues. Losses at the gene ends were 7 bases for V and 3 bases for J; bases not matched to a gene: 8. The CDR3 DNA follows: TGTGCCAGCAACCTACAGGGGTGGGACACTGAAGCTTTCTTT. Amino acids: CASNLQGWDTEAFF. Based on the CDR3 plus reference TRBV28 and TRBJ1-1, the full variable domain is DVKVTQSSRYLVKRTGEKVFLECVQDMDHENMFWYRQDPGLGLRLIYFSYDVKMKEKGDIPEGYSVSREKKERFSLILESASTNQTSMYLCASNLQGWDTEAFFGQGTRLTVV.

J is TRBJ2-3 and V is TRBV11-2, with D uncertain. V lost 5 bases and J lost 1, with 4 bases in between. CDR1 and CDR2 (germline): SGHAT, FQNNGV. This CDR3 comprises 12 residues. The CDR3 nucleotides read TGTGCCAGCAGCAGAGGCACAGATACGCAGTATTTT. It codes for CASSRGTDTQYF.

The chain joins TRBV4-3 to TRBJ1-2, with D perhaps matching TRBD1 (5 bases). V was trimmed by 0 bases and J by 4 bases, leaving 15 bases between them. Germline CDR1 is LGHNA and CDR2 is YSLEER. The CDR3 loop spans 16 amino acids. The DNA of the CDR3 is TGCGCCAGCAGCCAAGACCCCGGGGGGTTAGTCTATGGCTACACCTTC. Translated, it gives CASSQDPGGLVYGYTF.

The chain is built from TRBV6-5 and TRBJ2-2; D remains ambiguous. The CDR3 is made up of 13 amino acids. Between the trimmed V and J ends, which lost 2 bases and 5 bases, there was a span of 6 bases. The germline CDR1 and CDR2 sequences are MNHEY and SVGAGI. CDR3 region: CASSYGQTGELFF. DNA of the CDR3: TGTGCCAGCAGTTACGGGCAGACCGGGGAGCTGTTTTTT.

This rearrangement joins TRBV5-1 to TRBJ1-3; TRBD1 matches at 7 bases. V lost 0 bases and J lost 1; bases outside the gene matches: 7. From germline, CDR1 is SGHRS and CDR2 YFSETQ. This CDR3 contains 17 residues. The CDR3 loop reads CASSLEGAARSGNTIYF. For the CDR3, the DNA is TGCGCCAGCAGCTTGGAGGGGGCCGCGAGATCTGGAAACACCATATATTTT.

The chain recombines TRBV9 with TRBJ2-7; maybe TRBD2 (7 bases). The CDR3 is 16 amino acids. V lost 1 base, J lost 8 bases, and 22 bases lay in between. The V gene's germline CDR1 is SGDLS and CDR2 YYNGEE. The CDR3 reads CASSVSSGQGTIQQYF. CDR3 coding DNA: TGTGCCAGCAGCGTAAGTAGCGGGCAGGGGACCATTCAGCAGTACTTC.

The chain is built from TRBV4-1 and TRBJ1-4; 9 bases fit TRBD1. The V gene's germline CDR1 is MGHRA and CDR2 YSYEKL. The junction had 2 bases not matched to a gene; V was cut back by 0 bases and J by 6 bases. This CDR3 comprises 15 residues. This chain's CDR3 is CASSQEGQGYEKLFF. The DNA for the CDR3 is TGCGCCAGCAGCCAAGAGGGACAGGGTTATGAAAAACTGTTTTTT.

This chain connects TRBV10-3 to TRBJ2-3; 9 positions match TRBD1. The CDR3 spans 15 residues. CDR1 ENHRY and CDR2 SYGVKD come from the germline V gene. V trimming: 10 bases; J trimming: 1 base; junction bases outside the gene matches: 9. CDR3 coding DNA: TGTGCCACCAGCCTACAGGGGGCGGGCACAGATACGCAGTATTTT. Translation gives CATSLQGAGTDTQYF.

V and J are TRBV4-2 and TRBJ2-5, with 7 nucleotides matching TRBD2. The V and J ends lost 0 bases and 5 bases, in that order; junction bases with no gene match: 3. CDR3 length: 14 residues. Germline loops: CDR1 LGHNA, CDR2 YNFKEQ. CDR3 amino acids: CASSQETAGETQYF. CDR3 bases: TGTGCCAGCAGCCAAGAAACAGCGGGGGAGACCCAGTACTTC.

The chain is built from TRBV13 and TRBJ1-4; TRBD1 matches at 11 bases. CDR3 size: 18 residues. Germline values: CDR1 PRHDT, CDR2 FYEKMQ (reference sequence). The V segment lost 1 base and the J segment 8 bases; nucleotides outside the gene matches: 12. The CDR3: CASSLVLDRGRGGEKLFF. Written as DNA, the CDR3 is TGTGCCAGCAGCTTAGTCCTGGACAGGGGGCGCGGTGGAGAAAAACTGTTTTTT.

The genes are TRBV18 and TRBJ2-2, with D perhaps TRBD2 (6 bases). The CDR3 runs 15 residues. The ends were cut back, 0 bases at V and 4 bases at J, with 9 bases in the middle. From germline, CDR1 is KGHSH and CDR2 LQKENI. CDR3: CASSPPGGSTGELFF. CDR3 in DNA: TGTGCCAGCTCACCACCTGGGGGGAGCACCGGGGAGCTGTTTTTT.

The rearrangement links TRBV7-9 to TRBJ2-1, with 15 bases matching TRBD2. The V segment lost 5 bases and the J segment 6 bases; nucleotides outside the gene matches: 8. The V gene's germline CDR1 is SEHNR and CDR2 FQNEAQ (reference sequence). The CDR3 runs 17 residues. The DNA of the CDR3 is TGTGCCAGCAGCGACGGGACTAGCGGGAGGCCTGGCAATGAGCAGTTCTTC. It encodes CASSDGTSGRPGNEQFF.

This sequence joins TRBV25-1 and TRBJ2-7; no reliable D call. The CDR3 sequence is 12 residues long. V lost 4 bases and J 1 base, leaving 5 bases between the germline ends. CDR1 is MGHDK, CDR2 SYGVNS, per germline. The CDR3 coding sequence is TGTGCCAGCAGTGCACAATCCTACGAGCAGTACTTC. As protein: CASSAQSYEQYF.

Notes on this clone: Compared with germline, one end of the junction differs, possibly owing to a read error. The chain carries TRBV7-2 and TRBJ2-2; 8 positions match TRBD2. The germline gives CDR1 SGHTA, CDR2 FQGNSA. The CDR3 runs to 13 residues. CDR3 in DNA: TGTGCCCAGCAGCGGGAGAACCCCGGGGAGCTGTTTTTT. It yields the protein CAQQRENPGELFF.

The rearrangement uses TRBV7-2 and TRBJ2-7; TRBD2 matches 10 bases. Germline trimming cut 5 bases from V and 2 bases from J; bases unmatched to any gene: 6. The V gene's germline CDR1 is SGHTA and CDR2 FQGNSA. The CDR3 is 15 residues long. The CDR3 is CASSPGTSVTYEQYF. In DNA form, the CDR3 reads TGTGCCAGCAGCCCCGGGACTAGCGTTACCTACGAGCAGTACTTC.

The rearrangement uses TRBV30 and TRBJ2-1; D is unclear. CDR1 GTSNPN and CDR2 SVGIG come from the germline V gene (reference sequence). The CDR3 is 15 amino acids. V was shortened by 3 bases and J by 5 bases, with 17 bases between the two germline ends. CDR3 protein: CAWRTHRAAHNEQFF. CDR3 in DNA: TGTGCCTGGAGGACACATCGCGCCGCTCACAATGAGCAGTTCTTC.

This chain uses TRBV5-1 with TRBJ2-5, with D unclear. Germline assignment: CDR1 SGHRS and CDR2 YFSETQ. Trimming removed 4 bases from V and 4 bases from J, with 8 bases in between. This CDR3 region has 12 residues. CDR3: CASSLLLETQYF. CDR3 bases: TGCGCCAGCAGCCTCCTCCTAGAGACCCAGTACTTC.